This TCR beta chain emerged from a study of T cell repertoires in cytomegalovirus infection. About the research overall: Through public TCR beta signatures, both CMV infection and matching HLA type were indicated. Notes on the study in general: Identification of carriers of CMV plus the relevant HLA was achieved through cumulative public TCR beta family frequency. HLA-C-restricted CMV-specific TCR beta clonotypes prevailed in the ex vivo response.

TCRdb recomputed calls from the reads with MiXCR, one row per CDR3 protein. The sample has under 250,000 distinct CDR3 sequences, 10% to 15% seen once. Of note for this clonotype: Its matching antigen is unknown.

What was sequenced was PBMCs. The TCR originated in a human donor in good health (CMV status not recorded). Some clones in this sample may be carry-over from other donors' samples.

CDR3 region: CASSSSRGNTIYF. CDR3 nucleotide sequence: TGTGCCAGCAGTTCTAGCCGTGGAAACACCATATATTTT. The chain links TRBV5-4 to TRBJ1-3; D is unclear. Trimming took off 5 bases at V and 3 bases at J, with 9 bases between the two ends. CDR1 is SGHNT and CDR2 is YYREEE in the germline V gene (reference sequence). The CDR3 is 13 residues long. Looking up the rest from reference TRBV5-4 and TRBJ1-3 gives the full variable domain: ETGVTQSPTHLIKTRGQQVTLRCSSQSGHNTVSWYQQALGQGPQFIFQYYREEENGRGNFPPRFSGLQFPNYSSELNVNALELDDSALYLCASSSSRGNTIYFGEGSWLTVV.